These T cell receptor beta chains were read from a single sample in a study of blood T cell repertoires in COVID-19. Using immunoSEQ multiplex PCR, the repertoire was profiled, and TCRdb retains in-frame clones only, with some absent. The sample includes 300,000 to 400,000 clones, 88% of them seen just once. Sequencing was performed on peripheral blood. The receptors stem from a woman aged 45-65 years with active or convalescent COVID-19. Both conserved end residues are part of each CDR3. Fields, in order: V gene, D gene, CDR3 length, J gene, CDR3 protein. D genes are given only for firm matches.

TRBV5-1	TRBD1	13	TRBJ2-7	CASSRRTGDEQYF
TRBV28	TRBD1	15	TRBJ1-4	CASSLRLGQGEKLFF
TRBV3-1/TRBV3-2	TRBD1	14	TRBJ1-2	CASTAPTGGFGYTF
TRBV7-3	.	13	TRBJ2-7	CASSSDARAEQYF
TRBV15	TRBD2	16	TRBJ2-7	CATILREGVFSYEQYF
TRBV3-1/TRBV3-2	.	17	TRBJ2-2	CASSPTIRRAGTGELFF
TRBV18	.	14	TRBJ2-7	CASSPPAPLGLQYF
TRBV6-5	.	13	TRBJ2-5	CASSPSPGETQYF
TRBV3-1/TRBV3-2	TRBD1	14	TRBJ1-6	CASSLGTGGATLHF
TRBV9	.	15	TRBJ1-1	CASSVDPGGGTEAFF
TRBV10-3	TRBD1	13	TRBJ1-2	CAIRGTVLYGYTF
TRBV14	.	18	TRBJ2-1	CASSHKPLGVGLKNEQFF
TRBV7-2	.	13	TRBJ2-3	CASSLAGGDTQYF
TRBV7-8	TRBD1	15	TRBJ1-4	CASSLPQGGGEKLFF
TRBV4-1	.	14	TRBJ1-1	CASSQDNIPTEAFF
TRBV4-1	.	14	TRBJ2-5	CASSQERQWETQYF
TRBV27	.	14	TRBJ2-5	CASSLWGRRETQYF
TRBV5-4	.	15	TRBJ1-4	CASSFDSGINEKLFF
TRBV7-9	TRBD1	18	TRBJ2-2	CATNLPRTGFEGTGELFF
TRBV15	TRBD1	16	TRBJ1-2	CATSRDRRQGARGYTF
TRBV30	.	12	TRBJ2-7	CAWGGQLYEQYF
TRBV11-3	TRBD1	17	TRBJ2-5	CASSLGPTGAYQETQYF
TRBV5-6	.	12	TRBJ1-5	CASSSRLEPQHF
TRBV7-6	.	15	TRBJ1-2	CASSSSGGGSGGYTF
TRBV5-1	.	15	TRBJ2-2	CASSLGSGDYGELFF
TRBV19	.	15	TRBJ1-2	CASSAYREQPQGYTF
TRBV18	.	14	TRBJ1-1	CASSPPTANTEAFF
TRBV6-5	.	15	TRBJ1-1	CASSYSAGINTEAFF
TRBV7-6	.	15	TRBJ2-6	CASTLGDTGYNVLTF
TRBV19	.	15	TRBJ1-2	CASSRRTVGLDGYTF
TRBV6-6	TRBD2	16	TRBJ2-7	CASRVSLAGGAWEQYF
TRBV5-1	TRBD2	15	TRBJ2-5	CASSLLAGGPETQYF
TRBV11-2	.	13	TRBJ1-5	CASSLAENQPQHF
TRBV7-2	TRBD2	18	TRBJ2-3	CASSHSGLAGGHADTQYF
TRBV10-3	TRBD2	16	TRBJ2-5	CAISEPLGGGQETQYF
TRBV28	.	16	TRBJ1-1	CASSLQALPPNTEAFF
TRBV10-3	.	15	TRBJ1-4	CAISESDRFNEKLFF
TRBV4-3	TRBD2	21	TRBJ2-7	CASSQDILRLAGRQSSYEQYF
TRBV4-1	.	19	TRBJ1-6	CASSPTSPSTGTYNSPLHF
TRBV2	.	12	TRBJ1-5	CASSGANQPQHF
TRBV2	TRBD1	15	TRBJ2-5	CASSANRGLQETQYF
TRBV4-1	TRBD2	15	TRBJ2-7	CASSQETSGLYEQYF
TRBV27	.	14	TRBJ1-2	CASSSATGFYGYTF
TRBV4-3	.	15	TRBJ2-3	CASSPTGGGTDTQYF
TRBV29-1	.	12	TRBJ2-2	CSVQGSTGELFF
TRBV2	.	15	TRBJ2-6	CASSESEAGANVLTF
TRBV20-1	.	11	TRBJ1-1	CSARPVTEAFF
TRBV18	.	14	TRBJ2-1	CASSPPTPIREQFF
TRBV3-1/TRBV3-2	.	11	TRBJ1-5	CASSQGGPQHF
TRBV30	TRBD1	15	TRBJ1-2	CAFTQITTGRYGYTF
TRBV13	.	16	TRBJ2-7	CASSLWVGGSPYEQYF
TRBV5-1	TRBD1	17	TRBJ1-3	CASSEDRFRLLGNTIYF
TRBV13	.	12	TRBJ1-2	CASSLVEIGYTF
TRBV4-1	TRBD1	18	TRBJ2-5	CASSQDLGFTGGTETQYF
TRBV4-1	.	14	TRBJ1-3	CASGTGRVENTIYF
TRBV6-4	TRBD2	17	TRBJ2-2	CASSAGSAGDNTGELFF
TRBV3-1/TRBV3-2	TRBD2	14	TRBJ2-1	CASSPSGRSHEQFF